The sequence of this TCR beta chain was determined in a study of blood T cell repertoires in COVID-19. The length of the CDR3 is 16 residues. Trimming removed 0 bases from V and 7 bases from J; junction bases left unmatched: 10. Germline V gene sequence: CDR1 MNHEY, CDR2 SVGAGI. Sequencing was performed with immunoSEQ multiplex PCR; in TCRdb, only in-frame clones are kept and a portion is missing. Seen here are some 94,000 clones, 84% observed once, and the top ten hold under 2%. The sample comprised peripheral blood. The receptor comes from a man between 65 and 80 years old with active or convalescent COVID-19. The chain couples TRBV6-5 to TRBJ1-1; 8 nucleotides align to TRBD1. For the CDR3, the DNA is TGTGCCAGCAGTTACTCGAATAGTGGACAGGGCCGTGAAGCTTTCTTT. Its translation is CASSYSNSGQGREAFF.